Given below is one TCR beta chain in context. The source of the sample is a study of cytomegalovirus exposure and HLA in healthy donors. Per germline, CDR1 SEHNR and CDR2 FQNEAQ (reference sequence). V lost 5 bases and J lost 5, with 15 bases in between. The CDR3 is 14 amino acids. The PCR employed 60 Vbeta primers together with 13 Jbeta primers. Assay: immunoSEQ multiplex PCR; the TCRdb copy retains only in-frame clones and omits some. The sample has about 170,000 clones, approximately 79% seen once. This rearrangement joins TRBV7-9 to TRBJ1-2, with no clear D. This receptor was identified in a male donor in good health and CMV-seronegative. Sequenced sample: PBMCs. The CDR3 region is CASSLRQGGYGYTF. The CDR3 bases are TGTGCCAGCAGCCTCCGGCAAGGAGGGTATGGCTACACCTTC. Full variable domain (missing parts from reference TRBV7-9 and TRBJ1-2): DTGVSQNPRHKITKRGQNVTFRCDPISEHNRLYWYRQTLGQGPEFLTYFQNEAQLEKSRLLSDRFSAERPKGSFSTLEIQRTEQGDSAMYLCASSLRQGGYGYTFGSGTRLTVV.